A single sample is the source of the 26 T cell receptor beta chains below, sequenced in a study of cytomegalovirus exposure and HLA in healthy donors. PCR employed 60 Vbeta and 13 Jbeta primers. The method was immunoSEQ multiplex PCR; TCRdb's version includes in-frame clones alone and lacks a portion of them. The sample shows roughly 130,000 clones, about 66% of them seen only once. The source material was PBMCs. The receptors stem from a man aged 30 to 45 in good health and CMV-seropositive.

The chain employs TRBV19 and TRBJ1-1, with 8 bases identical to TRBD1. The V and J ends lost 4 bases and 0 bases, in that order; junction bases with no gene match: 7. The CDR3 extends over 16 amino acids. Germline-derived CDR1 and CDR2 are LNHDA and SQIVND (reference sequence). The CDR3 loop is CASSKAGGGMNTEAFF. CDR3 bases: TGTGCCAGTAGTAAGGCAGGGGGCGGAATGAACACTGAAGCTTTCTTT.

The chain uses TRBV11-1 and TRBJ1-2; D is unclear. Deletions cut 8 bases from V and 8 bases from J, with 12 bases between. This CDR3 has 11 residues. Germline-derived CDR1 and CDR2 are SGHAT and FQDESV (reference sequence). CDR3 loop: CASGHLGGYTF. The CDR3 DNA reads TGTGCCAGCGGGCATTTGGGCGGCTACACCTTC.

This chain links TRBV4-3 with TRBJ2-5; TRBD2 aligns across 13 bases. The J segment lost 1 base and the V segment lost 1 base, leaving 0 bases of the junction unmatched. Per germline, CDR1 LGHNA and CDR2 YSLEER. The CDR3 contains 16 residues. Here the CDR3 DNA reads TGCGCCAGCAGCCAAGGACTAGCGGGAGGCCAAGAGACCCAGTACTTC. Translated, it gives CASSQGLAGGQETQYF.

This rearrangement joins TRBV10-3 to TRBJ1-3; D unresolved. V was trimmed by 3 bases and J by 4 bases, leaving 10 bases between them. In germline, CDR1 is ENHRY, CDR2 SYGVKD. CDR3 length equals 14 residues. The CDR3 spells CAISDSGGGNTIYF. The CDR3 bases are TGTGCCATCAGTGACAGTGGAGGAGGAAACACCATATATTTT.

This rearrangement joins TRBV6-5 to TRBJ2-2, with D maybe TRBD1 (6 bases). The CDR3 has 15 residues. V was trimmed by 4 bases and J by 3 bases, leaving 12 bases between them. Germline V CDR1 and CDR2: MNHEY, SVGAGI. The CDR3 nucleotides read TGTGCCAGCAGTTTCGACAGGAGACACACCGGGGAGCTGTTTTTT. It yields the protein CASSFDRRHTGELFF.

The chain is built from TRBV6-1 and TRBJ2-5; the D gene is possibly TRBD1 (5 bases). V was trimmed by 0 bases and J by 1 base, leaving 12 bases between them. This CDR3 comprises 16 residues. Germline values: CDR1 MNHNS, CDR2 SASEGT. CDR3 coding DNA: TGTGCCAGCAGTGAAGCACTGACAGCCGGCCAAGAGACCCAGTACTTC. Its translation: CASSEALTAGQETQYF.

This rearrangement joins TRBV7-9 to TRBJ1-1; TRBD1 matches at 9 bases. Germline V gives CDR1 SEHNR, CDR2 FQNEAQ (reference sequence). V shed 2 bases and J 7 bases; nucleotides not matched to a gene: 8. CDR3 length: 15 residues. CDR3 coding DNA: TGTGCCAGCAGCTTACGTGGAGGGACAGGGCTTGAAGCTTTCTTT. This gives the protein CASSLRGGTGLEAFF.

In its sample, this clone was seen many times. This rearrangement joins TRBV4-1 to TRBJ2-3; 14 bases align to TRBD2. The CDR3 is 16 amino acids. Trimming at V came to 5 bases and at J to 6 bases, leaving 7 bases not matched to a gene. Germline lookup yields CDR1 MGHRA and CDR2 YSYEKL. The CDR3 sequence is CASSKGLAGAGDTQYF. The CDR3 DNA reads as TGCGCCAGCAGCAAGGGACTAGCGGGAGCGGGGGATACGCAGTATTTT.

The CDR3 DNA is TGTGCCAGCAGTGGACAGGGTCCGGACGGGGAGCTGTTTTTT. Encoded protein: CASSGQGPDGELFF. The V gene is TRBV2, the J gene TRBJ2-2; 7 bases agree with TRBD1. The CDR3 has 14 amino acids. The V segment lost 4 bases and the J segment 7 bases; nucleotides outside the gene matches: 6. Germline V gene lookup returns CDR1 SNHLY and CDR2 FYNNEI.

The CDR3 sequence: CASSVAGGVWQFF. CDR3 sequence (DNA): TGTGCCAGCAGTGTTGCGGGAGGCGTATGGCAATTCTTC. The chain links TRBV25-1 to TRBJ2-1; 8 bases are shared with TRBD2. Germline V gives CDR1 MGHDK, CDR2 SYGVNS. Trimming took 4 bases from V and 16 from J; bases not matched to a gene: 12. The CDR3 length is 13 residues.

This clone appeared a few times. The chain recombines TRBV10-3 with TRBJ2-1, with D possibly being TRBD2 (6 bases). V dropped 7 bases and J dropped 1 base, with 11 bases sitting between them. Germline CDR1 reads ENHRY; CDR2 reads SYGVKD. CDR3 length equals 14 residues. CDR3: CAITRDSSYNEQFF. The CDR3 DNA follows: TGTGCCATCACCCGGGACTCATCCTACAATGAGCAGTTCTTC.

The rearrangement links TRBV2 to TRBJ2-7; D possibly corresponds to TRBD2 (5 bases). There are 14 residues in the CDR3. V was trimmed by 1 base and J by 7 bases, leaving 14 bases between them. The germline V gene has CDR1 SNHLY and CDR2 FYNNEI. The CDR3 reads CASSEEISGYEQYF. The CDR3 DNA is TGTGCCAGCAGTGAAGAAATCTCGGGATATGAGCAGTACTTC.

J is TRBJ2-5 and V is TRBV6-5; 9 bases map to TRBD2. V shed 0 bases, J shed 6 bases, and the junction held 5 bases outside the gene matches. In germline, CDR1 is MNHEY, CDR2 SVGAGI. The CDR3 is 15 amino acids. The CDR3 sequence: CASSYSASGTKTQYF. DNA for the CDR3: TGTGCCAGCAGTTACTCAGCTAGCGGGACGAAGACCCAGTACTTC.

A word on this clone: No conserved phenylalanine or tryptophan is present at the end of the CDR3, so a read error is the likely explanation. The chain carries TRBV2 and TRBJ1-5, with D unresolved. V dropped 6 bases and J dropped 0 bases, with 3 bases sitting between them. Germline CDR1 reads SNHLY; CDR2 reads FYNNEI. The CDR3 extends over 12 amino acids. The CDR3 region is CASRLSNQPQHL. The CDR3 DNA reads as TGTGCCAGCAGGCTTAGCAATCAGCCCCAGCATCTT.

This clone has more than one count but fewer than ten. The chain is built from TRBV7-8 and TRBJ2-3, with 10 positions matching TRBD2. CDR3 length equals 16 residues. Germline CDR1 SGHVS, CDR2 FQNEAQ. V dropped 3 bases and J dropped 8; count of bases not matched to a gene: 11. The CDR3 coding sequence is TGTGCCAGCAGCTTCCGACTAGCGGGCTTAAGAGGTACGCAGTATTTT. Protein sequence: CASSFRLAGLRGTQYF.

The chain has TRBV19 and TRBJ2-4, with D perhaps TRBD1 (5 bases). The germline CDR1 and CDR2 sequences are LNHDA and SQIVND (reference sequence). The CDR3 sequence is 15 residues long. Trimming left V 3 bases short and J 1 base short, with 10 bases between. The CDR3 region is CASSIRGMAKNIQYF. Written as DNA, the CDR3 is TGTGCCAGTAGTATTAGGGGAATGGCCAAAAACATTCAGTACTTC.

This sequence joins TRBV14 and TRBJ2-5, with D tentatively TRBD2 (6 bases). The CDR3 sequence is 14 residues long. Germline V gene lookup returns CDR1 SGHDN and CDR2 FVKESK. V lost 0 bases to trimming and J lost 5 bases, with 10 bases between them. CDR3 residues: CASSQDDGGETQYF. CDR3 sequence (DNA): TGTGCCAGCAGCCAAGACGATGGAGGGGAGACCCAGTACTTC.

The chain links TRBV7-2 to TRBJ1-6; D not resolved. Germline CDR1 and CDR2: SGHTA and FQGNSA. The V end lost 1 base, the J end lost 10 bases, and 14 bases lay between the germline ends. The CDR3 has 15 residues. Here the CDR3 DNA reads TGTGCCAGCAGCTTAGAGGCGGGGATCTACTCACCCCTCCACTTT. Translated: CASSLEAGIYSPLHF.

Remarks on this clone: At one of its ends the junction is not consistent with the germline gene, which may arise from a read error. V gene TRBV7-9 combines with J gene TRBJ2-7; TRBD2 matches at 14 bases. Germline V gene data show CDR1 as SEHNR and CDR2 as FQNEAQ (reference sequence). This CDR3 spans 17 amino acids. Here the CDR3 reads CSSSLSPGTSGSYEQYF. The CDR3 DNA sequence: TGTTCCAGCAGCTTAAGCCCCGGGACTAGCGGGAGCTACGAGCAGTACTTC.

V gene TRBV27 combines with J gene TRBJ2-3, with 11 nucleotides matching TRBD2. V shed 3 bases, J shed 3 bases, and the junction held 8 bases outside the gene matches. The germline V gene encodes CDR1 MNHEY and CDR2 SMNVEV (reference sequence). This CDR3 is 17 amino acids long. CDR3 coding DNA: TGTGCCAGCAGTTTCCTCCGTAGCGGGAGGGCGACAGATACGCAGTATTTT. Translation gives CASSFLRSGRATDTQYF.

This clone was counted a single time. CDR3 sequence reads: CASSVSARETQYF. CDR3 sequence (DNA): TGTGCCAGCAGCGTCAGCGCCAGAGAGACCCAGTACTTC. V and J are TRBV9 and TRBJ2-5; D is unclear. The V gene's germline CDR1 is SGDLS and CDR2 YYNGEE. Trimming removed 2 bases at V and 4 bases at J, with 9 bases between. This CDR3 has 13 amino acids.

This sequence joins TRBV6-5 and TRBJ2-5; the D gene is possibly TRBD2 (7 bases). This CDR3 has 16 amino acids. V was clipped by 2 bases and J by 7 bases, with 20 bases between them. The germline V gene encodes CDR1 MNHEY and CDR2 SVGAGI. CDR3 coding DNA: TGTGCCAGCAGTTACGGCTCAGGGGAAGGGAGGGGGACCCAGTACTTC. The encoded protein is CASSYGSGEGRGTQYF.

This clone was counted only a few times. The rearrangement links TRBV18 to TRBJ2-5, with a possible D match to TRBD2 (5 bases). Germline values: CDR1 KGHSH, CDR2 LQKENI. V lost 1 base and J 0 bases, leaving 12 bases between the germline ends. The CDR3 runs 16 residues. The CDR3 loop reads CASSPRIARDQETQYF. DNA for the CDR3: TGTGCCAGCTCACCACGGATCGCGCGGGACCAAGAGACCCAGTACTTC.

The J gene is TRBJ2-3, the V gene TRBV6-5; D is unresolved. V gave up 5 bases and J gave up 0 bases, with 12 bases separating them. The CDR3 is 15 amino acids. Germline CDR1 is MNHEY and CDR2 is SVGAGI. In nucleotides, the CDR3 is TGTGCCAGCAGTCAACTTATGGGCAGCACAGATACGCAGTATTTT. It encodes CASSQLMGSTDTQYF.

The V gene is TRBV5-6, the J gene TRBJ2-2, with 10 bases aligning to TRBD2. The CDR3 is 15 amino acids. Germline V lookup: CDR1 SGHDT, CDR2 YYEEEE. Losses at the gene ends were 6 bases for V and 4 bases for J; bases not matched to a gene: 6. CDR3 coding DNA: TGTGCCAGCATTCTAGCGGGGGCGAGCACCGGGGAGCTGTTTTTT. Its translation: CASILAGASTGELFF.

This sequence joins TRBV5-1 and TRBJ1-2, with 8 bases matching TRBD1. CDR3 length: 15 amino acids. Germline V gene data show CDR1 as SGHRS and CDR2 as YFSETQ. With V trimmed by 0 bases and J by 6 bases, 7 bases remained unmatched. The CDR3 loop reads CASSLEAGGYDGYTF. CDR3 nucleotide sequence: TGCGCCAGCAGCTTGGAGGCAGGGGGCTACGATGGCTACACCTTC.